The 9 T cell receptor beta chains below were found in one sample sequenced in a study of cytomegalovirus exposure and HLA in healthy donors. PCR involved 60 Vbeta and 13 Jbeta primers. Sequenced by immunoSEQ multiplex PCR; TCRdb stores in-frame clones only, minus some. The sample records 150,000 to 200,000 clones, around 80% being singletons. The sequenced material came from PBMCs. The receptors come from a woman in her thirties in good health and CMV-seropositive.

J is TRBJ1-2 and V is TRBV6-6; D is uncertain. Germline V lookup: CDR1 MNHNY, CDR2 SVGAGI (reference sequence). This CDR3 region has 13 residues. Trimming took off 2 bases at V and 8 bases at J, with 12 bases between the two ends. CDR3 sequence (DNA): TGTGCCAGCAGTTACGAGGCCCATAGGGGCTACACCTTC. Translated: CASSYEAHRGYTF.

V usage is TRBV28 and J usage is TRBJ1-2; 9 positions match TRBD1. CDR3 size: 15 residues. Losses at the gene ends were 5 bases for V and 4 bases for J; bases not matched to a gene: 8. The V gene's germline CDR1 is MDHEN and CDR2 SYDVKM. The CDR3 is CASSASPGQGYGYTF. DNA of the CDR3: TGTGCCAGCAGTGCCTCCCCGGGACAGGGCTATGGCTACACCTTC.

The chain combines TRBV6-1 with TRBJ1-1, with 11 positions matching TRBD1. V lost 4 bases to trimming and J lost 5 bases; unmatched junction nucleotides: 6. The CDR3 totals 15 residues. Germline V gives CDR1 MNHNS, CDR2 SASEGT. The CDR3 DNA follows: TGTGCCAGCAGTGCTTGGGGACAGGGGGGGACTGAAGCTTTCTTT. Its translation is CASSAWGQGGTEAFF.

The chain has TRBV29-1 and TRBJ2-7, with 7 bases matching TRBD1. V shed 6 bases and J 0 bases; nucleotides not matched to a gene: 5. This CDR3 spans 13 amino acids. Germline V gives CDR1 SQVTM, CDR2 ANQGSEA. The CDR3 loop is CSVEGDSSYEQYF. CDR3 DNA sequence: TGCAGCGTCGAGGGGGACAGCTCCTACGAGCAGTACTTC.

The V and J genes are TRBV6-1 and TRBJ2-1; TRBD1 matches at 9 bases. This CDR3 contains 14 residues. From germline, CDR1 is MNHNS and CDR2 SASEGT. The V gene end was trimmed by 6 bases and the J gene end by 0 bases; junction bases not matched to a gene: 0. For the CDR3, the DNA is TGTGCCAGCAGGGACAGGGGCTCCTACAATGAGCAGTTCTTC. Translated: CASRDRGSYNEQFF.

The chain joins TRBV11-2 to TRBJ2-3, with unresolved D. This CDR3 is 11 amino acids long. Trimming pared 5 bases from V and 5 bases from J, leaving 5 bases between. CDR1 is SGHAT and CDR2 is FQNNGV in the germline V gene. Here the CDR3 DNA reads TGTGCCAGCAGCATCCTAGATACGCAGTATTTT. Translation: CASSILDTQYF.

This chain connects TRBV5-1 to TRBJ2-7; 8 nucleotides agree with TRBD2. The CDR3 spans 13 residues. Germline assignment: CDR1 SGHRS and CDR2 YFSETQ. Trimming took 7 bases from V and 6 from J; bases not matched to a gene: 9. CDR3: CASRRGGEAEQYF. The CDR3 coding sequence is TGCGCCAGCCGCCGGGGGGGGGAAGCCGAGCAGTACTTC.

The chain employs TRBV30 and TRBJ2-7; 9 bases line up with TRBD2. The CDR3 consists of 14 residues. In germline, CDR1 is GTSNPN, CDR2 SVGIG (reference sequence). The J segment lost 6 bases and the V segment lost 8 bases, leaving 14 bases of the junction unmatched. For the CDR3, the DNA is TGTGCCGGAACTGCCCTTAGCGGGAGAGCCGAGCAGTACTTC. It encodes CAGTALSGRAEQYF.

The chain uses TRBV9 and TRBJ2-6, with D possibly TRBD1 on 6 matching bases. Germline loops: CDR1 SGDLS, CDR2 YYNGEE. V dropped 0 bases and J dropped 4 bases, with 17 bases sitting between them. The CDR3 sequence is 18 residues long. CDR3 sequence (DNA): TGTGCCAGCAGCGTAGATGCGGTAACAGGGAACGGGGCCAACGTCCTGACTTTC. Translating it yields CASSVDAVTGNGANVLTF. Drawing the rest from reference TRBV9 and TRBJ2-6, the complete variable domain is DSGVTQTPKHLITATGQRVTLRCSPRSGDLSVYWYQQSLDQGLQFLIQYYNGEERAKGNILERFSAQQFPDLHSELNLSSLELGDSALYFCASSVDAVTGNGANVLTFGAGSRLTVL.